This T cell receptor (beta chain) was captured in a study of T cells in localized non-small cell lung cancer. General study points: Longer overall survival was linked to higher blood T cell density.

The CDR3 contains 14 residues. Germline assignment: CDR1 MNHEY and CDR2 SMNVEV (reference sequence). V was pared by 7 bases and J by 8 bases, with 17 bases between. A word on this clone: What it recognizes is unknown.

Method: immunoSEQ multiplex PCR; TCRdb's copy keeps in-frame clones and lacks some. Among roughly 38,000 clones listed, around 80% were seen once. The TCR originated in a male donor older than 55 with stage III squamous cell lung carcinoma. The V call is TRBV27, the J call TRBJ1-4; unclear D gene. Sample: peripheral blood, taken before any cancer treatment. The CDR3 bases are TGTGCCAGCAACCGGCTTGGATTAGGGGAAAAACTGTTTTTT. Its protein product is CASNRLGLGEKLFF.